A selection of T cell receptor beta chains follows, all from one sample in a study of control samples from healthy donors and cancer patients. Some clones are missing from TCRdb's copy, which holds only in-frame ones; the method was immunoSEQ multiplex PCR. In the table there are some 120,000 clones, 85% to 95% of which are singletons. Sequenced input: PBMCs. The receptors stem from a man in his forties or fifties with head and neck cancer. Each CDR3 is given without its conserved first and last residue.

>TRBV30
AWTGARTQY
>TRBV6-2/TRBV6-3
ASSRGGGQPQH
>TRBV28
ASRTTGGFTEAF
>TRBV10-2
ASSEMETQY
>TRBV4-3
ASSRQQGDTEAF
>TRBV11-3
ASSYGANNSPLH
>TRBV5-1
ASSAQAGTSNTEAF
>TRBV7-2
ASSLELSEKADTQY
>TRBV7-2
ASSETGSEAF
>TRBV6-5
ASSYAGQGLTYEQY
>TRBV9
ASSVADWGGDEQY
>TRBV27
ASSLGRTNYGYT
>TRBV6-2/TRBV6-3
ASSYSRLVDEQF
>TRBV11-3
ASSPHRDSYEQY